Listed below are T cell receptor beta chains from one sample, sequenced in a study of T cell responses to AZD1222 COVID-19 vaccine. Sequenced by immunoSEQ multiplex PCR; TCRdb stores in-frame clones only, minus some. Of 43,000 or so clones listed, roughly 87% are singletons. Sample: peripheral blood, taken 28 days after the second AZD1222 dose. Every receptor here comes from an adult who received the AZD1222 COVID-19 vaccine. Both conserved end residues are part of each CDR3. The order of the fields is J gene, D gene, V gene, clone size, CDR3 protein, CDR3 DNA. The D gene is left open where the match is weak. Clone sizes are given selectively: once, few, many, or a class where the clone is expanded.

TRBJ2-1,.,TRBV6-6,.,CASNFRTPYNEQFF,TGTGCCAGCAATTTCAGGACGCCCTACAATGAGCAGTTCTTC
TRBJ2-1,TRBD2,TRBV6-4,.,CASSDLPSAGDDEQFF,TGTGCCAGCAGTGATTTGCCCTCTGCGGGGGACGATGAGCAGTTCTTC
TRBJ2-7,TRBD1,TRBV5-1,.,CASSSDRGGLDEQYF,TGCGCCAGCAGCTCGGACAGGGGGGGACTGGACGAGCAGTACTTC
TRBJ1-1,.,TRBV4-3,.,CASSQEGREDTEAFF,TGCGCCAGCAGCCAAGAGGGCAGGGAAGACACTGAAGCTTTCTTT
TRBJ2-3,.,TRBV5-4,.,CASTVGLGGRGGTDTQYF,TGTGCCAGCACCGTAGGGCTGGGGGGGCGCGGGGGCACAGATACGCAGTATTTT
TRBJ1-1,.,TRBV6-6,once,CASSGLPSDTEAFF,TGTGCCAGCAGTGGACTTCCCTCCGACACTGAAGCTTTCTTT
TRBJ1-1,TRBD1,TRBV7-2,few,CASLGGGQGLNTEAFF,TGTGCCAGCTTGGGGGGGGGACAGGGCCTGAACACTGAAGCTTTCTTT
TRBJ1-4,.,TRBV3-1/TRBV3-2,.,CASSHSGLGEKLFF,TGTGCCAGCAGCCACTCAGGGTTGGGTGAAAAACTGTTTTTT
TRBJ1-2,TRBD1,TRBV4-2,once,CASSQEQGIGYGYTF,TGTGCCAGCAGCCAAGAACAGGGGATTGGCTATGGCTACACCTTC
TRBJ1-2,TRBD1,TRBV30,.,CAWTSGRQGGGYTF,TGTGCCTGGACCAGCGGCCGACAGGGCGGCGGCTACACCTTC
TRBJ2-5,TRBD2,TRBV7-9,once,CASSLEGGGQETQYF,TGTGCCAGCAGCTTAGAGGGCGGGGGACAAGAGACCCAGTACTTC
TRBJ1-1,.,TRBV6-5,.,CASSYSGRDTEAFF,TGTGCCAGCAGTTACTCGGGGAGGGACACTGAAGCTTTCTTT
TRBJ2-3,.,TRBV19,.,CASSPDFTDTQYF,TGTGCCAGTAGTCCCGACTTCACAGATACGCAGTATTTT
TRBJ2-3,.,TRBV5-1,.,CASSPVRDTQYF,TGCGCCAGCAGCCCTGTTAGAGATACGCAGTATTTT
TRBJ2-6,.,TRBV5-1,.,CASSLAGANVLTF,TGCGCCAGCAGCTTAGCTGGGGCCAACGTCCTGACTTTC
TRBJ2-1,.,TRBV12-3/TRBV12-4,.,CASNFPGRDEQFF,TGTGCCAGCAACTTTCCGGGGCGCGATGAGCAGTTCTTC
TRBJ1-5,TRBD1,TRBV7-2,.,CASSLPPTGQGSSQPQHF,TGTGCCAGCAGCCTCCCGCCAACGGGACAGGGAAGTAGTCAGCCCCAGCATTTT
TRBJ1-2,.,TRBV6-5,.,CASSYAANSGTYGYTF,TGTGCCAGCAGTTACGCCGCAAATTCGGGGACCTATGGCTACACCTTC
TRBJ2-3,.,TRBV9,few,CASSEWTTDTQYF,TGTGCCAGCAGCGAATGGACCACAGATACGCAGTATTTT
TRBJ1-4,.,TRBV3-1/TRBV3-2,once,CASSLGQSWEKLFF,TGTGCCAGCAGCCTAGGGCAGAGTTGGGAAAAACTGTTTTTT
TRBJ2-3,TRBD2,TRBV5-1,.,CASRIGPSGRDTQYF,TGCGCCAGCAGAATTGGGCCTAGCGGAAGAGATACGCAGTATTTT
TRBJ1-1,.,TRBV10-3,.,CAISEFVMNTEAFF,TGTGCCATCAGTGAGTTCGTAATGAACACTGAAGCTTTCTTT
TRBJ2-1,.,TRBV5-4,.,CASSLDSSVFF,TGTGCCAGCAGCTTGGACAGTTCGGTGTTCTTC
TRBJ2-3,.,TRBV18,.,CASSGTGMRTDTQYF,TGTGCCAGCTCAGGGACTGGGATGCGCACAGATACGCAGTATTTT
TRBJ2-5,.,TRBV30,.,CAWSSGGGAQETQYF,TGTGCCTGGAGTTCTGGTGGGGGGGCCCAAGAGACCCAGTACTTC
TRBJ1-2,TRBD1,TRBV27,few,CASSLLGQGSYDGYTF,TGTGCCAGCAGTTTATTGGGACAGGGGAGTTATGATGGCTACACCTTC
TRBJ1-2,.,TRBV5-1,.,CASSLAWDRGYTF,TGCGCCAGCAGCTTGGCCTGGGACCGTGGCTACACCTTC
TRBJ1-5,.,TRBV18,.,CASSPLGRANQPQHF,TGTGCCAGCTCACCCCTAGGGAGGGCAAATCAGCCCCAGCATTTT
TRBJ2-1,.,TRBV15,.,CATSRQGIESYNEQFF,TGTGCCACCAGCAGGCAGGGGATTGAATCCTACAATGAGCAGTTCTTC
TRBJ1-4,.,TRBV30,.,CACPGGKGEKLFF,TGTGCCTGCCCGGGGGGCAAGGGGGAAAAACTGTTTTTT
TRBJ2-3,TRBD1,TRBV10-2,.,CASAGTGFDTQYF,TGCGCCAGCGCCGGGACAGGGTTTGATACGCAGTATTTT
TRBJ2-7,.,TRBV19,few,CASSIAGGSHEQYF,TGTGCCAGTAGTATAGCGGGGGGCTCTCACGAGCAGTACTTC
TRBJ1-1,TRBD1,TRBV29-1,.,CSVALGQGFTTEAFF,TGCAGCGTTGCCCTTGGACAGGGGTTTACCACTGAAGCTTTCTTT
TRBJ1-2,.,TRBV5-1,.,CASSGVSVRGGYTF,TGCGCCAGCAGCGGTGTTAGCGTCAGGGGCGGCTACACCTTC
TRBJ1-1,.,TRBV19,.,CASSIGQANTEAFF,TGTGCCAGTAGTATTGGGCAGGCGAACACTGAAGCTTTCTTT
TRBJ2-2,.,TRBV2,.,CASSGRRGANTGELFF,TGTGCCAGCAGTGGGAGGCGGGGAGCTAACACCGGGGAGCTGTTTTTT
TRBJ2-1,.,TRBV6-4,.,CASSENKYNEQFF,TGTGCCAGCAGTGAAAACAAATACAATGAGCAGTTCTTC
TRBJ1-6,.,TRBV6-2/TRBV6-3,once,CASSYRPGPEGTYNSPLHF,TGTGCCAGCAGTTACCGACCGGGACCGGAGGGCACCTATAATTCACCCCTCCACTTT
TRBJ1-6,TRBD1,TRBV19,.,CASRTQGAGSPLHF,TGTGCCAGTAGAACACAGGGGGCAGGTTCACCCCTCCACTTT
TRBJ2-1,TRBD2,TRBV7-9,.,CASSLALAGGDEQFF,TGTGCCAGCAGCTTAGCTCTAGCGGGAGGCGATGAGCAGTTCTTC
TRBJ1-1,.,TRBV5-8,.,CASSLVPSLRTEAFF,TGTGCCAGCAGCTTGGTTCCCAGCTTGAGGACTGAAGCTTTCTTT
TRBJ1-5,.,TRBV9,.,CASSVGSGPNQPQHF,TGTGCCAGCAGCGTCGGGTCGGGCCCCAATCAGCCCCAGCATTTT
TRBJ2-5,.,TRBV18,once,CASSPVGGAETQYF,TGTGCCAGCTCACCAGTTGGGGGAGCAGAGACCCAGTACTTC
TRBJ1-3,.,TRBV6-5,.,CASEQSGNTIYF,TGTGCCAGCGAACAATCTGGAAACACCATATATTTT
TRBJ2-3,.,TRBV18,.,CASSPFAEGTDTQYF,TGTGCCAGCTCACCATTCGCCGAGGGTACAGATACGCAGTATTTT
TRBJ1-1,TRBD1,TRBV6-5,few,CASNFRQGNTEAFF,TGTGCCAGCAACTTTAGACAGGGGAACACTGAAGCTTTCTTT
TRBJ2-5,TRBD1,TRBV9,.,CASSGTGSLETQYF,TGTGCCAGCAGCGGGACAGGGTCTTTGGAGACCCAGTACTTC
TRBJ2-6,TRBD1,TRBV7-2,.,CAIPGTALSGANVLTF,TGTGCCATCCCCGGGACAGCCCTCTCTGGGGCCAACGTCCTGACTTTC